This T cell receptor beta chain was retrieved from a study of beta chain features in type 1 diabetes (dated by TCRdb to the late 2010s). Background for the entire study: No differences in mean age, gender distribution, total cell number or subset yield were found between patients and healthy donors. A total of 107,917,701 sorted cells were examined across all samples, and a strong correlation was observed between cell number per subset and RNA yield. Whereas all 30 or so donors provided naive and central memory subsets, regulatory and stem cell-like memory subsets were isolated from just 8 patients and roughly 8 healthy donors. In the study, TCRB repertoires of sorted circulating CD4+ T cell subsets from recently diagnosed type 1 diabetes patients were compared with those of matched healthy donors.

Results the study describes overall, beyond this receptor: The naive, central memory and regulatory TCRB repertoires appeared to resemble one another more closely among patients than among healthy donors. Because cDNA was sequenced instead of genomic DNA, activated cells with high expression could be over-represented, although the groups did not differ in activation or CD3 levels. In all four CD4+ subsets, TCRB CDR3 length was moderately but significantly shorter in type 1 diabetes patients. Patients with type 1 diabetes made fewer insertions and deleted more nucleotides at VDJ recombination sites, implying thymic rearrangement abnormalities. Because small numbers of individuals were included in the HLA sub-analyses, any influence of HLA type on TCRB rearrangement was left unresolved. PCR might favor shorter templates, but patient and control samples were amplified and corrected together, so any skew would affect both groups equally.

The entire isolated RNA was reverse transcribed using the High Capacity cDNA Reverse Transcription Kit, and thus expressed TCRB transcripts were sequenced. Deep immunoSEQ sequencing was performed on naive, central memory and regulatory T cell samples, with an average of roughly 3.5 million total reads per sample. After sorted cells were lysed in RLT buffer, RNA was extracted with DNase-treated RNeasy Micro or Mini kits, with the choice depending on cell number. Each cell subset was processed separately to prevent cross-contamination, with patient and healthy donor samples processed together. The immunoSEQ multiplex PCR was used to amplify TCRB sequences from cDNA, yielding 87-bp fragments that span the CDR3 region. Sequencing of the amplicons was done on the Illumina HiSeq platform. In the authors' own workflow: Synthetic template baselines were used to correct PCR bias computationally, reads within Hamming distance 2 were collapsed together, and singletons that could not be merged were discarded. Reads were aligned against IMGT so that V, D and J genes, CDR3 length and insertions or deletions at six rearrangement sites could be assigned. Within each subset, clonotype counts were normalized to sorted cell number, after which true diversity and Gini coefficients were computed with the tcR R package. The overlap coefficient, calculated on TCRB nucleotide sequences, was used to measure repertoire sharing. As a proxy for the pre-selection repertoire, out-of-frame TCRB sequences from naive cells were analyzed. The source is immuneACCESS, and TCRdb retained only in-frame sequences with V and J called. Part of the clones is not carried over; for the studies checked, unresolved V genes explain less than half of this, and the remainder is unexplained. That table is the source of V, J and clone size, and D and trimming were worked out from the DNA. Across this sample there are more than 350,000 clones, with roughly an eighth seen only once. Jointly, the top ten make up approximately 0.05% of the sample.

This clone was recorded a few times. It lacks a known antigen. The sample holds no much larger clone one base away, and base qualities are not on file. Each donor gave one peripheral blood draw, around 100 mL on average, collected into heparinised tubes. A BD FACSAria II was used to sort naive, central memory, regulatory and stem cell-like memory CD4+ T cells with a panel that included CD45RO, CCR7, CD25, CD127, CD95 and CD27. All sorted populations exceeded 98% purity. PBMCs were isolated right away by Lymphoprep density gradient centrifugation and were stained directly, without culture. So that batch effects would be minimized, each experiment stained and sorted samples in pairs, pairing one healthy donor with one patient. This clonotype was obtained from a woman younger than 30 in good health. The specimen was naive CD4+ T cells from blood. The cell subset or site label here, explained by the study, means: true naive CD4+ T cells.

CDR3 reads: CASSLGDAQYV. The DNA sequence is given as TGTGCCAGCAGCTTGGGGGACGCGCAGTACGTC. The rearrangement joined TRBV7-2 to TRBJ2-7, with the D gene possibly TRBD1 or TRBD2, each one fitting 5 bases. Per the germline V gene, SGHTA is the CDR1 and FQGNSA is the CDR2. The CDR3 starts with the cysteine, ends with the valine, and has 11 residues. The only DNA kept is the CDR3, 33 bases in frame from the first base. V is pared back by 3 bases and J by 9 bases, with 9 bases lying between the germline termini.